This TCR beta chain was retrieved from a study of blood T cells in healthy people across ages. Primed by a sample-barcoded 5' primer and a J-beta primer mix, a second PCR proceeded for about 7 to 11 cycles. From the 5' RACE reads, TCRdb called clonotypes with MiXCR, one entry per CDR3 protein. In the table there are about 930,000 distinct CDR3 sequences, just under 30% of which are singletons. The ends were cut back, 8 bases at V and 6 bases at J, with 17 bases in the middle. The CDR3 covers 13 residues. CDR1 MDHEN and CDR2 SYDVKM come from the germline V gene. Of note for this clonotype: The antigen is unknown.

Study-wide results and caveats: Leaving the PBMCs unsorted stopped any conclusive comparison of naive versus antigen-experienced cells.

The same sample was also used in a study of T cells of mothers and their children. That paper notes: About 3 million TCR beta reads per child versus over 9.5 million per mother. Unrelated mother-child pairs always had slightly, but never significantly, lower normalized overlap than related pairs.

The receptor's source is a woman between 40 and 50 years old in good health. This sequence joins TRBV28 and TRBJ2-7; D may be TRBD2 (6 bases). The sequenced sample was blood. The CDR3 is CASCPGESCEQYF. CDR3 DNA: TGTGCCAGCTGCCCGGGGGAGTCATGCGAGCAGTACTTC.